The T cell receptor beta chain described here comes from a study of type 1 regulatory T cells. The CDR3 runs to 12 residues. CDR1 is LNHNV, CDR2 YYDKDF, per germline (reference sequence). This clonotype has just a few counts. Its target is not known. At one end the junction does not follow the germline gene, possibly because of a read error. From the reads, TCRdb called clonotypes with MiXCR, one entry per CDR3 protein. This sample has 60,000 to 70,000 distinct CDR3 sequences; around 60% occur once, and the top ten carry 6.5% to 8.5%. The sequenced material came from cultured T cells, either the whole culture or a sorted T cell fraction (not recorded which). Subset of the sample: Tr1-enriched cell product generated in vitro against host alloantigens. This receptor was taken from a human donor in good health. The chain has TRBV15 and TRBJ2-7; perhaps TRBD1 as D (5 bases). CDR3 region: CATSRDRGTLIF. The CDR3 region has the DNA TGTGCCACCAGCAGAGATAGGGGAACCCTGATCTTC.